The clone carrying this T cell receptor (beta chain) occurred many times. The data are from a study of CD8 T cells in ankylosing spondylitis. This CDR3 is built from 15 residues. CDR1 is SQVTM, CDR2 ANQGSEA, per germline. The V end lost 2 bases, the J end lost 2 bases, and 16 bases lay between the germline ends. TCRdb reanalysed the 5' RACE reads using MiXCR and keeps one entry per CDR3 protein. The profile shows 150,000 to 200,000 distinct CDR3 sequences, over 10% of them singletons. The chain employs TRBV29-1 and TRBJ2-7; D may be TRBD1 or TRBD2 (6 bases each). The receptor was derived from a female donor with ankylosing spondylitis or in good health (not recorded which). Sample: blood, either unsorted or a sorted T cell fraction (not recorded which). This CDR3 is CSVENWRDNPYEQYF. As DNA, the CDR3 is TGCAGCGTTGAAAATTGGAGGGACAACCCCTACGAGCAGTACTTC.